Below are 22 T cell receptor beta chains sequenced from a single sample in a study of T cells after yellow fever vaccination. Each CDR3 protein is one row after TCRdb ran MiXCR on the 5' RACE reads. The sample contains 500,000 to 650,000 distinct CDR3 sequences, more than 9% of which appear only once. Here the sequenced sample was PBMCs, taken on the day of the yellow fever booster vaccination. These receptors originate from a man aged 25 to 40 who received the YFV17D yellow fever vaccine.

The V gene is TRBV24-1, the J gene TRBJ2-2, with TRBD2 matching 12 bases. The CDR3 contains 18 residues. Germline-derived CDR1 and CDR2 are KGHDR and SFDVKD. V shed 4 bases, J shed 4 bases, and the junction held 9 bases outside the gene matches. CDR3 amino acids: CATSDPTSGRWGTGELFF. DNA for the CDR3: TGTGCCACCAGTGACCCGACTAGCGGGAGATGGGGCACCGGGGAGCTGTTTTTT.

This clonotype has just a few counts. The chain is built from TRBV28 and TRBJ1-6; D not certain. The germline gives CDR1 MDHEN, CDR2 SYDVKM. The CDR3 extends over 12 amino acids. The V end was cut by 5 bases, the J end by 12 bases, with 11 bases between. CDR3 residues: CASSMGLLPLHF. CDR3 in DNA: TGTGCCAGCAGTATGGGATTGTTACCCCTCCACTTT. The full variable domain, completed using reference TRBV28 and TRBJ1-6, is DVKVTQSSRYLVKRTGEKVFLECVQDMDHENMFWYRQDPGLGLRLIYFSYDVKMKEKGDIPEGYSVSREKKERFSLILESASTNQTSMYLCASSMGLLPLHFGNGTRLTVT.

A few counts support this clonotype. This chain joins TRBV6-5 and TRBJ1-6, with unresolved D. V was pared by 0 bases and J by 6 bases, with 6 bases between. The CDR3 is made up of 14 amino acids. Per the germline V gene, CDR1 is MNHEY and CDR2 is SVGAGI. The CDR3 spells CASSYSARNSPLHF. CDR3 nucleotide sequence: TGTGCCAGCAGTTACTCGGCTCGTAATTCACCCCTCCACTTT.

The chain links TRBV27 to TRBJ1-2, with a tentative D call TRBD1 (5 bases). The CDR3 contains 17 residues. CDR1 MNHEY and CDR2 SMNVEV come from the germline V gene (reference sequence). V was pared by 0 bases and J by 3 bases, with 17 bases between. The CDR3 nucleotides are TGTGCCAGCAGTTTATCGGGCGGGGGAAGGATGGACTATGGCTACACCTTC. Its translation is CASSLSGGGRMDYGYTF.

In its sample, this clonotype was seen a few times. The rearrangement links TRBV6-4 to TRBJ2-1, with 9 bases aligning to TRBD2. Trimming removed 0 bases from V and 8 bases from J; junction bases left unmatched: 8. Germline V gene data show CDR1 as MRHNA and CDR2 as SNTAGT. The CDR3 runs to 16 residues. The CDR3 reads CASSDSPAGGLDEQFF. The DNA of the CDR3 is TGTGCCAGCAGTGACTCGCCAGCGGGAGGCCTAGATGAGCAGTTCTTC.

J is TRBJ1-2 and V is TRBV6-6; TRBD1 might be the D (6 bases). This CDR3 comprises 13 residues. Germline V gives CDR1 MNHNY, CDR2 SVGAGI (reference sequence). V gave up 4 bases and J gave up 6 bases, with 12 bases separating them. In nucleotides, the CDR3 is TGTGCCAGCAGTTTGGACAGCACCAATGGCTACACCTTC. Translating it yields CASSLDSTNGYTF.

This clonotype was seen more than once but under ten times. The J gene is TRBJ1-2, the V gene TRBV16, with D possibly matching TRBD1 (6 bases). There are 15 residues in the CDR3. Germline loops: CDR1 KGHSY, CDR2 FQNENV. V was shortened by 0 bases and J by 7 bases, with 15 bases between the two germline ends. CDR3 protein: CASSQSPGGASGYTF. CDR3 nucleotide sequence: TGTGCCAGCAGCCAATCCCCCGGGGGCGCCTCTGGCTACACCTTC.

The chain links TRBV5-6 to TRBJ2-5; D unclear. The CDR3 is 15 residues long. Germline V gives CDR1 SGHDT, CDR2 YYEEEE. Trimming removed 4 bases from V and 1 base from J, with 14 bases in between. The CDR3 spells CASSPGAKPQETQYF. DNA for the CDR3: TGTGCCAGCAGCCCAGGAGCTAAGCCCCAAGAGACCCAGTACTTC.

This clonotype was observed a few times. The rearrangement joins TRBV2 to TRBJ2-1; tentative D call: TRBD1 (5 bases). CDR3 length: 13 amino acids. The V end lost 7 bases, the J end lost 8 bases, and 15 bases lay between the germline ends. Germline V CDR1 and CDR2: SNHLY, FYNNEI. The CDR3 region is CASKETVDDEQFF. The DNA of the CDR3 is TGTGCCAGCAAAGAGACAGTCGATGATGAGCAGTTCTTC.

This clonotype was seen more than once but under ten times. This chain links TRBV10-3 with TRBJ2-3, with 8 bases aligning to TRBD2. CDR1 is ENHRY, CDR2 SYGVKD, per germline. With V trimmed by 0 bases and J by 6 bases, 5 bases remained unmatched. This CDR3 comprises 15 residues. In DNA form, the CDR3 reads TGTGCCATCAGTGAGTCGAAGCGGGAGAGGGATACGCAGTATTTT. Translating it yields CAISESKRERDTQYF.

This chain links TRBV7-8 with TRBJ2-7; 10 bases line up with TRBD1. Germline CDR1 is SGHVS and CDR2 is FQNEAQ. The CDR3 contains 16 residues. V trimming: 5 bases; J trimming: 6 bases; junction bases outside the gene matches: 13. CDR3 amino acids: CASSRRQGAQGTEQYF. CDR3 in DNA: TGTGCCAGCAGCCGGCGACAGGGGGCGCAAGGAACCGAGCAGTACTTC.

This clonotype was seen a few times. The chain carries TRBV28 and TRBJ2-7, with a tentative D call TRBD1 (5 bases). The CDR3 is 14 residues long. CDR1 is MDHEN and CDR2 is SYDVKM in the germline V gene. Trimming took off 8 bases at V and 5 bases at J, with 19 bases between the two ends. This CDR3 reads CASATTPQGDEQYF. CDR3 DNA: TGTGCCAGCGCAACAACTCCCCAAGGGGACGAGCAGTACTTC.

This clonotype showed up many times. The chain carries TRBV20-1 and TRBJ2-7; 13 bases line up with TRBD2. CDR1 DFQATT and CDR2 SNEGSKA come from the germline V gene (reference sequence). This CDR3 contains 15 residues. The ends lost 5 bases at V and 2 bases at J; junction bases unmatched: 6. CDR3 coding DNA: TGCAGTGCTTCACCTACTAGCGGGAGGGCCTACGAGCAGTACTTC. It codes for CSASPTSGRAYEQYF.

This clonotype was recorded at least ten times. The gene calls are TRBV5-1 and TRBJ2-5, with D hard to call. Between the trimmed V and J ends, which lost 0 bases and 3 bases, there was a span of 6 bases. Germline V lookup: CDR1 SGHRS, CDR2 YFSETQ. The length of the CDR3 is 13 residues. CDR3 protein: CASSLVLEETQYF. The CDR3 DNA follows: TGCGCCAGCAGCTTGGTTTTGGAAGAGACCCAGTACTTC.

A note on this clonotype: The junction and the germline gene differ at one end; a read error may be behind it. The V gene is TRBV28, the J gene TRBJ2-2; 7 bases agree with TRBD1. Germline V CDR1 and CDR2: MDHEN, SYDVKM. The length of the CDR3 is 15 residues. CDR3 sequence (DNA): TGTGCCAGCGGTTTAACAGGGGCCGGGACCGGGGAGCTGTTTTTT. It codes for CASGLTGAGTGELFF.

The J gene is TRBJ2-1, the V gene TRBV6-2 or TRBV6-3; 9 bases are a match to TRBD2. The V gene end was trimmed by 6 bases and the J gene end by 5 bases; junction bases not matched to a gene: 8. CDR3 size: 15 residues. Germline V gene data show CDR1 as MNHEY and CDR2 as SVGEGT. The CDR3 DNA follows: TGTGCCAGCAGACTGACTAGCGGAGCACACAATGAGCAGTTCTTC. Translation gives CASRLTSGAHNEQFF.

The rearrangement uses TRBV7-9 and TRBJ2-7; tentative D call: TRBD2 (5 bases). From germline, CDR1 is SEHNR and CDR2 FQNEAQ (reference sequence). With 0 bases removed from V and 0 bases from J, the gap between germline ends came to 12 bases. The CDR3 runs to 16 residues. In DNA form, the CDR3 reads TGTGCCAGCAGCTTAGCGGGAGCAAGAAGCTCCTACGAGCAGTACTTC. The encoded protein is CASSLAGARSSYEQYF.

J is TRBJ1-1 and V is TRBV4-1; tentatively, D is TRBD1 (5 bases). CDR1 and CDR2 from the germline V gene are MGHRA and YSYEKL. V lost 4 bases and J 5 bases, leaving 17 bases between the germline ends. CDR3 length: 15 amino acids. The CDR3 spells CASSRFIGGGTEAFF. The CDR3 nucleotides are TGCGCCAGCAGCCGTTTTATAGGCGGGGGGACTGAAGCTTTCTTT.

CDR3 loop: CASSLKAGTGELFF. The CDR3 region has the DNA TGTGCCAGCAGCTTGAAAGCTGGCACCGGGGAGCTGTTTTTT. The gene calls are TRBV5-4 and TRBJ2-2; D remains unclear. The CDR3 is 14 residues long. Trimming shortened V by 1 base and J by 4 bases, and 8 bases separated the two germline ends. Germline V gene sequence: CDR1 SGHNT, CDR2 YYREEE (reference sequence).

The chain carries TRBV20-1 and TRBJ1-4; TRBD1 is a possible D gene (5 bases). Trimming shortened V by 1 base and J by 8 bases, and 8 bases separated the two germline ends. Germline V gene data show CDR1 as DFQATT and CDR2 as SNEGSKA (reference sequence). The CDR3 totals 12 residues. CDR3 amino acids: CSARVTGEKLFF. The CDR3 coding sequence is TGCAGTGCTAGAGTTACAGGAGAAAAACTGTTTTTT.

The chain has TRBV18 and TRBJ2-5; 10 positions agree with TRBD2. The germline CDR1 and CDR2 sequences are KGHSH and LQKENI. Germline trimming cut 4 bases from V and 4 bases from J; bases unmatched to any gene: 9. The CDR3 runs 16 residues. The CDR3 DNA reads as TGTGCCAGCTCACTATCTTCTCCTAGCGGGAGAGAGACCCAGTACTTC. Translation gives CASSLSSPSGRETQYF.

This clonotype was seen a few times. The rearrangement links TRBV29-1 to TRBJ2-1; 7 nucleotides line up with TRBD2. V lost 3 bases and J lost 0; bases outside the gene matches: 2. There are 14 residues in the CDR3. Germline V lookup: CDR1 SQVTM, CDR2 ANQGSEA. CDR3 loop: CSVDGGSSYNEQFF. The CDR3 nucleotides are TGCAGCGTTGATGGCGGGAGCTCCTACAATGAGCAGTTCTTC.